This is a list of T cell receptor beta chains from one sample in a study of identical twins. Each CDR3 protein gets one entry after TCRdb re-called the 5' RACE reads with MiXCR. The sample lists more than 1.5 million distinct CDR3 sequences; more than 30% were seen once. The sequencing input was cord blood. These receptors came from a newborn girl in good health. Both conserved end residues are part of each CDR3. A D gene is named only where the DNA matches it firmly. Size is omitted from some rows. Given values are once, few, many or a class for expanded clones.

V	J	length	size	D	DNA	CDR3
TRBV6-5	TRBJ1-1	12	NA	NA	TGTGCCAGCAGTTACGTCGGCAGGGAAGCTTTCTTT	CASSYVGREAFF
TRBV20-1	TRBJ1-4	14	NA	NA	TGCAGTGCTAGCTTGGGAATAACTAATGAAAAACTGTTTTTT	CSASLGITNEKLFF
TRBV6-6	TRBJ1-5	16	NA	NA	TGTGCCAGCAGTTACTCGAATTCGGGGAGGGATCAGCCCCAGCATTTT	CASSYSNSGRDQPQHF
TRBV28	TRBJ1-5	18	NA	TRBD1	TGTGCCAGCAGTCACCCCGGGACAGGGTTTTGGAGCAATCAGCCCCAGCATTTT	CASSHPGTGFWSNQPQHF
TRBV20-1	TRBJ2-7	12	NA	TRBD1	TGCAGTGCTGGGACAGGGAGGAACGAGCAGTACTTC	CSAGTGRNEQYF
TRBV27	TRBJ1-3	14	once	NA	TGTGCCAGCAGTTCCAGGAATTCTGGAAACACCATATATTTT	CASSSRNSGNTIYF
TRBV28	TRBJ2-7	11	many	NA	TGTGCCAGCAGTTCCCCCTACGAGCAGTACTTC	CASSSPYEQYF
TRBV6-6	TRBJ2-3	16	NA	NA	TGTGCCAGCAGTTACTCGAGTAGGTCCCTCACAGATACGCAGTATTTT	CASSYSSRSLTDTQYF
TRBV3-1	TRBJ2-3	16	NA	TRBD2	TGTGCCAGCAGCGACAGGACTAGCGGGAGTTTTGCGCTGCAGTATTTT	CASSDRTSGSFALQYF
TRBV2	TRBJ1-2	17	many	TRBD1	TGTGCCAGCAGTCCATTATCCATCCGGGACAGGGGGGATGGCTACACCTTC	CASSPLSIRDRGDGYTF
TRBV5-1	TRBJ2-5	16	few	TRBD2	TGCGCCAGCAGCTCAGTACTAGCGGGAGGAAGGGAGACCCAGTACTTC	CASSSVLAGGRETQYF
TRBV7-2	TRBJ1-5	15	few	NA	TGTGCCAGCAGCCCCTTACGCGGATGGGATCAGCCCCAGCATTTT	CASSPLRGWDQPQHF
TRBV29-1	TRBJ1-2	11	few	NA	TGCAGCGTTACAGGCCTCTATGGCTACACCTTC	CSVTGLYGYTF
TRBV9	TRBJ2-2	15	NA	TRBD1	TGTGCCAGCAGCCCGAGACAGGGGGCTGGCGGGGAGCTGTTTTTT	CASSPRQGAGGELFF
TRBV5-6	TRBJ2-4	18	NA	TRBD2	TGTGCCAGCAGACATACACCTGGACTAGCGGGGGAAAAAAACATTCAGTACTTC	CASRHTPGLAGEKNIQYF
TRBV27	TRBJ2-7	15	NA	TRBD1	TGTGCCAGCAGTTTAGTCGAGGGGGCCTACAATGAGCAGTACTTC	CASSLVEGAYNEQYF
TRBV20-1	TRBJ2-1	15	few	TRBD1	TGCAGTGCTAGCGAGGACAGGGGGCTGAACAATGAGCAGTTCTTC	CSASEDRGLNNEQFF
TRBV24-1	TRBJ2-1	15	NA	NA	TGTGCCACCGCATCTCTAGTACACTCCCACAATGAGCAGTTCTTC	CATASLVHSHNEQFF
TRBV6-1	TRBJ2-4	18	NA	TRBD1	TGTGCCAGCAGTACAGGGACAGGCGCCCCTCTAGCCAAAAACATTCAGTACTTC	CASSTGTGAPLAKNIQYF
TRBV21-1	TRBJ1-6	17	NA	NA	TGTGCCAGCAGCATAGTGGGGACAGGGAGGTTAGGTTCACCCCTCCACTTT	CASSIVGTGRLGSPLHF
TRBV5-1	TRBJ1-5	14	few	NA	TGCGCCAGCAGCAAAGACAGCTTCAATCAGCCCCAGCATTTT	CASSKDSFNQPQHF
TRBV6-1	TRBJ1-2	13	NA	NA	TGTGCCAGCGTTTCGGGACTGGAAGGAGGCTACACCTTC	CASVSGLEGGYTF
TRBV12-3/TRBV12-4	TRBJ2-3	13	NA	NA	TGTGCCAGCAGTTCAGTGGCTTCAGATACGCAGTATTTT	CASSSVASDTQYF
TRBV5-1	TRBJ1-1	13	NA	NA	TGCGCCAGCAGCGGTTCAAGGTGGACTGAAGCTTTCTTT	CASSGSRWTEAFF
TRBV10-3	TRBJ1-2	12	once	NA	TGTGCCATCGGTGACACTGGCTATGGCTACACCTTC	CAIGDTGYGYTF
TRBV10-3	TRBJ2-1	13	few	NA	TGTGCCATCAGTCAGGACACCTACAATGAGCAGTTCTTC	CAISQDTYNEQFF
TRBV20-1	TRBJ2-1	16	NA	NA	TGCAGTGCTAGAGGTTCGGTGTGGGCTTACCAAGAGACCCAGTTCTTC	CSARGSVWAYQETQFF
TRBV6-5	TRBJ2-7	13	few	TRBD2	TGTGCCAGCAGTTCCGGGACTAGCGGGAAAGTGTACTTC	CASSSGTSGKVYF
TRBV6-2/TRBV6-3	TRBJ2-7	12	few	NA	TGTGCCAGCCGGACCCCCTCCTACGAGCAGTACTTC	CASRTPSYEQYF
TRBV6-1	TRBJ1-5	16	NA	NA	TGTGCCAGCACTGAAAGGCAGGGGTATAGCAATCAGCCCCAGCATTTT	CASTERQGYSNQPQHF
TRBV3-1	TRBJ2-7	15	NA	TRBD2	TGTGCCAGCAGCCAAGATAGCGGGGGGACCTACGAGCAGTACTTC	CASSQDSGGTYEQYF
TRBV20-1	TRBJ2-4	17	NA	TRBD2	TGCAGTGCTAGAGGGCTAGCGGGGGGCGGGGGCAAAAACATTCAGTACTTC	CSARGLAGGGGKNIQYF
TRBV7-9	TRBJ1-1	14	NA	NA	TGTGCCAGCAGCTCCCCCCTCATGAACACTGAAGCTTTCTTT	CASSSPLMNTEAFF
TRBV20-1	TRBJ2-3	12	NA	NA	TGCAGTGCTAGACCGAGCACAGGTACGCAGTATTTT	CSARPSTGTQYF
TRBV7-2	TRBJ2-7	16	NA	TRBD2	TGTGCCAGCAGCTTAGCGAGCGGGGGGGCCGGGTACGAGCAGTACTTC	CASSLASGGAGYEQYF
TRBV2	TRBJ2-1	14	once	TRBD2	TGTGCCGGCACGAGGACTAGCGGGAGCGATGAGCAGTTCTTC	CAGTRTSGSDEQFF
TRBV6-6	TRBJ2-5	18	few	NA	TGTGCCAGCAGTTACTCGTGGGACAGCCTAGCGATACAAGAGACCCAGTACTTC	CASSYSWDSLAIQETQYF